Listed here are 30 T cell receptor beta chains from one sample, sequenced in a study of blood T cell repertoires in COVID-19. Repertoires were generated with immunoSEQ multiplex PCR, while TCRdb's copy carries only in-frame clones and drops some. This table holds around 300,000 clones, roughly 88% found once. The specimen sequenced was peripheral blood. The source of these receptors is a woman aged 70 to 79 with acute or convalescent COVID-19.

This chain's CDR3 is CASRGGEETQYF. The CDR3 DNA reads as TGTGCCAGCAGGGGGGGTGAGGAGACCCAGTACTTC. This sequence joins TRBV25-1 and TRBJ2-5, with D perhaps matching TRBD2 (6 bases). The germline CDR1 and CDR2 sequences are MGHDK and SYGVNS. Between the trimmed V and J ends, which lost 6 bases and 5 bases, there was a span of 10 bases. The CDR3 is 12 residues long.

V gene TRBV29-1 combines with J gene TRBJ1-1; D gene ambiguous. Trimming took off 3 bases at V and 8 bases at J, with 13 bases between the two ends. The CDR3 is made up of 12 amino acids. CDR1 and CDR2 (germline): SQVTM, ANQGSEA. CDR3 DNA sequence: TGCAGCGTTGACCTCCTTACTCCGGAAGCTTTCTTT. It translates to CSVDLLTPEAFF.

The rearrangement joins TRBV12-3 or TRBV12-4 to TRBJ1-1; 7 bases are a match to TRBD1. V dropped 10 bases and J dropped 4; count of bases not matched to a gene: 6. This CDR3 region has 12 residues. CDR3: CATRGLSTEAFF. CDR3 coding DNA: TGTGCCACGAGGGGGCTGTCCACTGAAGCTTTCTTT.

J is TRBJ2-5 and V is TRBV5-4; 11 nucleotides match TRBD1. Losses at the gene ends were 4 bases for V and 5 bases for J; bases not matched to a gene: 7. The germline gives CDR1 SGHNT, CDR2 YYREEE (reference sequence). The CDR3 has 15 residues. CDR3 sequence reads: CASSPRTGGRETQYF. The CDR3 DNA reads TGTGCCAGCAGCCCGAGGACAGGGGGCAGGGAGACCCAGTACTTC. The entire variable domain, with the rest obtained from reference TRBV5-4 and TRBJ2-5, is as follows: ETGVTQSPTHLIKTRGQQVTLRCSSQSGHNTVSWYQQALGQGPQFIFQYYREEENGRGNFPPRFSGLQFPNYSSELNVNALELDDSALYLCASSPRTGGRETQYFGPGTRLLVL.

The chain has TRBV27 and TRBJ1-1; TRBD1 matches 9 bases. The CDR3 consists of 21 residues. With 6 bases clipped from V and 4 bases from J, the junction kept 27 bases outside the gene matches. Germline assignment: CDR1 MNHEY and CDR2 SMNVEV (reference sequence). The CDR3 sequence is CASSSVRPLSTGETGGTEAFF. As DNA, the CDR3 is TGTGCCAGCAGCTCCGTTAGACCTCTCTCCACGGGGGAGACAGGGGGCACTGAAGCTTTCTTT.

The CDR3 coding sequence is TGCGCCAGCAGGCCCTCAGGGGACTATGGCTACACCTTC. This gives the protein CASRPSGDYGYTF. The chain has TRBV5-1 and TRBJ1-2, with a tentative D call TRBD1 (6 bases). In germline, CDR1 is SGHRS, CDR2 YFSETQ. The CDR3 extends over 13 amino acids. The ends were cut back, 5 bases at V and 3 bases at J, with 11 bases in the middle. Variable domain in full (rest from reference TRBV5-1 and TRBJ1-2): KAGVTQTPRYLIKTRGQQVTLSCSPISGHRSVSWYQQTPGQGLQFLFEYFSETQRNKGNFPGRFSGRQFSNSRSEMNVSTLELGDSALYLCASRPSGDYGYTFGSGTRLTVV.

The CDR3 nucleotides are TGTGCCAGCAGCTTAGGCCGCCGGGACAGGGGAGAGACCCAGTACTTC. Amino acid sequence: CASSLGRRDRGETQYF. J is TRBJ2-5 and V is TRBV13, with 10 bases identical to TRBD1. Germline trimming cut 0 bases from V and 4 bases from J; bases unmatched to any gene: 5. The CDR3 is 16 residues long. Germline V CDR1 and CDR2: PRHDT, FYEKMQ (reference sequence).

The chain has TRBV6-6 and TRBJ2-7, with D possibly TRBD2 on 7 matching bases. The CDR3 contains 14 residues. Trimming removed 0 bases from V and 5 bases from J, with 11 bases in between. Germline values: CDR1 MNHNY, CDR2 SVGAGI (reference sequence). CDR3 amino acids: CASSYSGGLNEQYF. CDR3 in DNA: TGTGCCAGCAGTTACTCGGGGGGGCTAAACGAGCAGTACTTC.

The V call is TRBV12-5, the J call TRBJ2-3; maybe TRBD2 (6 bases). The CDR3 spans 15 residues. Germline V lookup: CDR1 LGHNT, CDR2 FRNRAP. V lost 6 bases and J lost 4, with 17 bases in between. Here the CDR3 reads CASGRGETVPDTQYF. The CDR3 nucleotides read TGTGCTAGTGGACGCGGGGAGACGGTGCCAGATACGCAGTATTTT.

This clone showed up just a few times. The chain carries TRBV4-2 and TRBJ2-4, with TRBD2 identical over 10 bases. This CDR3 has 16 residues. V gave up 1 base and J gave up 5 bases; unmatched junction bases: 5. From germline, CDR1 is LGHNA and CDR2 YNFKEQ. CDR3 bases: TGTGCCAGCAGCCAAGGTCCTAGCGGGGGTCAAAACATTCAGTACTTC. Amino acids: CASSQGPSGGQNIQYF.

The rearrangement links TRBV5-8 to TRBJ2-1; TRBD2 agrees at 13 bases. Trimming took 3 bases from V and 7 from J; bases not matched to a gene: 4. The CDR3 spans 15 residues. Germline-derived CDR1 and CDR2 are SGHTS and YDEGEE. CDR3 region: CASSWQGLAGNEQFF. For the CDR3, the DNA is TGTGCCAGCAGCTGGCAGGGACTAGCGGGGAATGAGCAGTTCTTC.

This clone showed up just a few times. CDR3 nucleotides: TGCGCCAGCAGCTTGCTACCCCTCACCGGGACAGACCACGAGCAGTACTTC. It encodes CASSLLPLTGTDHEQYF. The chain combines TRBV5-1 with TRBJ2-7; 7 bases are shared with TRBD1. CDR3 length equals 17 residues. Germline lookup yields CDR1 SGHRS and CDR2 YFSETQ. V gave up 1 base and J gave up 5 bases; unmatched junction bases: 15.

The table lists this clone with a few counts. The genes are TRBV7-2 and TRBJ2-1, with D perhaps matching TRBD2 (7 bases). V was cut by 5 bases and J by 4 bases, with 12 bases left in between. This CDR3 contains 14 residues. Germline V CDR1 and CDR2: SGHTA, FQGNSA. The CDR3 is CASSRGGGYNEQFF. The CDR3 region has the DNA TGTGCCAGCAGCAGGGGGGGAGGATACAATGAGCAGTTCTTC. The variable domain in full, with the rest retrieved from reference TRBV7-2 and TRBJ2-1, is GAGVSQSPSNKVTEKGKDVELRCDPISGHTALYWYRQSLGQGLEFLIYFQGNSAPDKSGLPSDRFSAERTGGSVSTLTIQRTQQEDSAVYLCASSRGGGYNEQFFGPGTRLTVL.

V usage is TRBV7-3 and J usage is TRBJ2-1; D is possibly TRBD2 (6 bases). With 4 bases removed from V and 6 bases from J, the gap between germline ends came to 13 bases. The CDR3 runs to 14 residues. Germline V gene data show CDR1 as SGHTA and CDR2 as FQGTGA. CDR3 sequence reads: CASSSPGLRNEQFF. DNA for the CDR3: TGTGCCAGCAGCTCGCCGGGACTCCGCAATGAGCAGTTCTTC.

The chain combines TRBV29-1 with TRBJ1-4; D call uncertain. Trimming removed 5 bases at V and 3 bases at J, with 7 bases between. The CDR3 has 12 residues. Germline-derived CDR1 and CDR2 are SQVTM and ANQGSEA. The CDR3 DNA reads TGCAGCGTTCGAGGCTCTAATGAAAAACTGTTTTTT. This translates into CSVRGSNEKLFF.

This clone showed up just a few times. This sequence joins TRBV14 and TRBJ2-7; D may be TRBD2 (5 bases). CDR1 is SGHDN and CDR2 is FVKESK in the germline V gene. The V end was cut by 0 bases, the J end by 2 bases, with 14 bases between. The CDR3 contains 16 residues. The CDR3 is CASSQDQNFGAYEQYF. CDR3 sequence (DNA): TGTGCCAGCAGCCAAGATCAGAACTTCGGGGCCTACGAGCAGTACTTC.

The chain links TRBV19 to TRBJ1-5; D not certain. With 2 bases removed from V and 7 bases from J, the gap between germline ends came to 15 bases. Germline values: CDR1 LNHDA, CDR2 SQIVND (reference sequence). The CDR3 spans 15 residues. The CDR3 reads CASSIYLGLVQPQHF. CDR3 sequence (DNA): TGTGCCAGTAGTATATATCTCGGGTTAGTACAGCCCCAGCATTTT. Based on the CDR3 plus reference TRBV19 and TRBJ1-5, the full variable domain is DGGITQSPKYLFRKEGQNVTLSCEQNLNHDAMYWYRQDPGQGLRLIYYSQIVNDFQKGDIAEGYSVSREKKESFPLTVTSAQKNPTAFYLCASSIYLGLVQPQHFGDGTRLSIL.

Remarks on this clone: Other DNA variants within this sample encode the same CDR3. The chain employs TRBV11-1 and TRBJ2-7; TRBD2 aligns across 7 bases. CDR3 size: 14 residues. CDR1 is SGHAT, CDR2 FQDESV, per germline (reference sequence). The trim removed 3 bases at V and 1 base at J, leaving 3 bases unmatched. The CDR3 sequence is CASSFGGGSYEQYF. The CDR3 DNA is TGTGCCAGCAGCTTTGGCGGGGGTTCCTACGAGCAGTACTTC.

The rearrangement links TRBV2 to TRBJ2-5; unclear D gene. Trimming left V 1 base short and J 3 bases short, with 9 bases between. The CDR3 is 14 amino acids. The V gene's germline CDR1 is SNHLY and CDR2 FYNNEI. CDR3: CASSEGWQEETQYF. The DNA of the CDR3 is TGTGCCAGCAGTGAAGGGTGGCAAGAAGAGACCCAGTACTTC.

This chain connects TRBV5-1 to TRBJ1-2, with a tentative D call TRBD1 (6 bases). Trimming took 4 bases from V and 6 from J, leaving 13 bases between them. Looked up from germline, CDR1 is SGHRS and CDR2 is YFSETQ. This CDR3 has 13 residues. The CDR3 nucleotides are TGCGCCAGCAGCCGTGGGACACTGGATGGCTACACCTTC. Amino acid sequence: CASSRGTLDGYTF.

A word on this clone: A junction boundary mismatches the germline segment, possibly from a read error. The chain has TRBV11-2 and TRBJ1-1; D gene ambiguous. CDR3 size: 15 residues. Per germline, CDR1 SGHAT and CDR2 FQNNGV. CDR3 DNA sequence: TGTGCCAGCATCTTATCCGGTCAGCGAAACACTGAAGCTTTCTTT. This codes for CASILSGQRNTEAFF.

The CDR3 sequence is CASSSGGAASSYNEQFF. The CDR3 bases are TGTGCCAGCAGCTCCGGTGGGGCAGCTAGCTCCTACAATGAGCAGTTCTTC. The J gene is TRBJ2-1, the V gene TRBV5-4; tentatively, D is TRBD1 (5 bases). Germline V gene sequence: CDR1 SGHNT, CDR2 YYREEE (reference sequence). CDR3 length equals 17 residues. The V gene lost 3 bases and the J gene lost 0 bases, with 16 bases spanning the gap.

J is TRBJ1-3 and V is TRBV7-9; D gene uncertain. Germline V gene sequence: CDR1 SEHNR, CDR2 FQNEAQ (reference sequence). The V end lost 4 bases, the J end lost 2 bases, and 9 bases lay between the germline ends. This CDR3 contains 14 residues. The chain's CDR3 is CASSSELAGNTIYF. The CDR3 DNA follows: TGTGCCAGCAGCTCGGAGTTAGCTGGAAACACCATATATTTT.

The chain recombines TRBV29-1 with TRBJ1-1; D ambiguous. Deletions cut 4 bases from V and 2 bases from J, with 8 bases between. The germline V gene encodes CDR1 SQVTM and CDR2 ANQGSEA. The CDR3 is made up of 12 amino acids. CDR3 sequence reads: CSVARQNTEAFF. The CDR3 coding sequence is TGCAGCGTTGCTCGACAAAACACTGAAGCTTTCTTT.

The chain employs TRBV10-3 and TRBJ1-5; D is uncertain. Trimming took 0 bases from V and 3 from J, leaving 15 bases between them. The V gene's germline CDR1 is ENHRY and CDR2 SYGVKD. This CDR3 has 17 residues. For the CDR3, the DNA is TGTGCCATCAGTGAGTCGAGAGGGCAGATCCCCAATCAGCCCCAGCATTTT. Protein: CAISESRGQIPNQPQHF.

The chain recombines TRBV28 with TRBJ2-3; maybe TRBD2 (6 bases). The CDR3 contains 17 residues. The V end lost 4 bases, the J end lost 3 bases, and 20 bases lay between the germline ends. Germline-derived CDR1 and CDR2 are MDHEN and SYDVKM. The CDR3 DNA follows: TGTGCCAGCAGTTCCTCGGGAGACCGAATGGGGACAGATACGCAGTATTTT. Translating gives CASSSSGDRMGTDTQYF.

CDR3 loop: CASSTGGSVSYEQYF. The CDR3 bases are TGTGCCAGCAGTACAGGGGGCAGCGTTAGCTACGAGCAGTACTTC. V usage is TRBV6-5 and J usage is TRBJ2-7, with TRBD1 matching 9 bases. The V gene's germline CDR1 is MNHEY and CDR2 SVGAGI. The length of the CDR3 is 15 residues. J gave up 3 bases and V 5 bases, and 8 bases lay outside the gene matches.

The chain uses TRBV10-1 and TRBJ1-2; D is ambiguous. Trimming removed 0 bases at V and 6 bases at J, with 17 bases between. This CDR3 contains 16 residues. Germline V gene sequence: CDR1 WNHNN, CDR2 SYGVQD (reference sequence). The CDR3 loop reads CASSESRATDINGYTF. CDR3 sequence (DNA): TGCGCCAGCAGTGAGTCGAGGGCCACAGATATCAATGGCTACACCTTC.

The chain combines TRBV14 with TRBJ2-3; TRBD2 is a possible D gene (5 bases). CDR3 length equals 13 residues. Trimming shortened V by 2 bases and J by 7 bases, and 10 bases separated the two germline ends. From germline, CDR1 is SGHDN and CDR2 FVKESK. The CDR3 DNA follows: TGTGCCAGCAGCCAATACCCGGGGAATACGCAGTATTTT. Protein product: CASSQYPGNTQYF.

A word on this clone: The sample contains more than one DNA sequence encoding this CDR3. The V call is TRBV6-5, the J call TRBJ2-1, with D uncertain. Trimming took off 7 bases at V and 1 base at J, with 8 bases between the two ends. The germline V gene encodes CDR1 MNHEY and CDR2 SVGAGI. The CDR3 sequence is 13 residues long. The CDR3 DNA is TGTGCCAGCAAACTCTCTTCCTACAATGAGCAGTTCTTC. Translation gives CASKLSSYNEQFF.